Shown below are 26 T cell receptor beta chains from a single sample sequenced in a study of cytomegalovirus exposure and HLA in healthy donors. 60 Vbeta and 13 Jbeta primers were used in PCR. Only in-frame clones appear in the TCRdb table, and some are missing; sequencing was by immunoSEQ multiplex PCR. The repertoire consists of about 170,000 clones, with roughly four fifths occurring once and the leading ten covering approximately 2.2%. Sequenced input: PBMCs. All receptors derive from a woman aged 30 to 39 in good health and CMV-seropositive.

The genes are TRBV5-4 and TRBJ1-1; maybe TRBD1 (6 bases). Trimming shortened V by 4 bases and J by 6 bases, and 19 bases separated the two germline ends. The CDR3 runs to 15 residues. The germline CDR1 and CDR2 sequences are SGHNT and YYREEE (reference sequence). The CDR3 protein is CASSLFLGQRAEAFF. CDR3 sequence (DNA): TGTGCCAGCAGCCTATTTTTAGGACAGAGGGCTGAAGCTTTCTTT.

The chain is built from TRBV9 and TRBJ2-2; TRBD2 agrees at 13 bases. Looked up from germline, CDR1 is SGDLS and CDR2 is YYNGEE. After removal of 5 bases from V and 4 bases from J, the junction contained 5 bases not matched to a gene. CDR3 size: 16 residues. CDR3 sequence: CASRGGLAGSTGELFF. The CDR3 DNA sequence: TGTGCCAGCAGGGGGGGACTAGCGGGAAGCACCGGGGAGCTGTTTTTT.

CDR3 amino acids: CASSLQGWTGELFF. CDR3 nucleotides: TGTGCCAGCAGCCTACAGGGTTGGACCGGGGAGCTGTTTTTT. The chain couples TRBV14 to TRBJ2-2, with a weak D call TRBD1 (6 bases). Germline-derived CDR1 and CDR2 are SGHDN and FVKESK. This CDR3 has 14 amino acids. The V and J ends lost 4 bases and 5 bases respectively, with 11 bases between them.

The chain links TRBV6-6 to TRBJ2-2, with D perhaps TRBD2 (5 bases). The germline V gene has CDR1 MNHNY and CDR2 SVGAGI (reference sequence). V lost 6 bases, J lost 1 base, and 9 bases lay in between. The CDR3 runs to 14 residues. CDR3 coding DNA: TGTGCCAGCAGCCGGACTGGGAACACCGGGGAGCTGTTTTTT. It codes for CASSRTGNTGELFF.

The rearrangement uses TRBV28 and TRBJ2-7; 11 bases are shared with TRBD1. Trimming cost V 2 bases and J 4 bases; bases outside gene matches: 4. The germline V gene encodes CDR1 MDHEN and CDR2 SYDVKM. This CDR3 is built from 15 residues. CDR3 DNA sequence: TGTGCCAGCAGTTTAGCCGGGACAGGGGGTTACGAGCAGTACTTC. This gives the protein CASSLAGTGGYEQYF.

This clone has only one observation. This chain links TRBV6-5 with TRBJ1-1, with D tentatively TRBD1 (6 bases). Trimming left V 4 bases short and J 4 bases short, with 13 bases between. Per the germline V gene, CDR1 is MNHEY and CDR2 is SVGAGI. This CDR3 has 14 residues. The CDR3 protein is CASSFTGSSTEAFF. CDR3 bases: TGTGCCAGCAGTTTTACAGGGTCAAGCACTGAAGCTTTCTTT.

V usage is TRBV27 and J usage is TRBJ1-2, with TRBD1 identical over 9 bases. CDR1 is MNHEY and CDR2 is SMNVEV in the germline V gene (reference sequence). V lost 4 bases to trimming and J lost 8 bases; unmatched junction nucleotides: 14. CDR3 length: 16 amino acids. The CDR3 loop reads CASSYTGGPGRGGYTF. The CDR3 DNA reads TGTGCCAGCAGTTACACAGGGGGCCCGGGCCGTGGCGGCTACACCTTC.

The chain is built from TRBV5-1 and TRBJ2-3; TRBD2 agrees at 10 bases. The CDR3 covers 16 residues. V dropped 0 bases and J dropped 1; count of bases not matched to a gene: 2. Germline-derived CDR1 and CDR2 are SGHRS and YFSETQ. CDR3 loop: CASSLAGLAGTDTQYF. The CDR3 bases are TGCGCCAGCAGCTTGGCCGGACTAGCGGGCACAGATACGCAGTATTTT.

The chain has TRBV6-6 and TRBJ2-7; 7 nucleotides line up with TRBD1. Germline lookup yields CDR1 MNHNY and CDR2 SVGAGI (reference sequence). Unmatched junction bases numbered 9, after V lost 7 bases and J lost 0 bases. The CDR3 covers 15 residues. The CDR3 region is CASTRSGQSSYEQYF. In nucleotides, the CDR3 is TGTGCCAGCACACGATCGGGACAGAGCTCCTACGAGCAGTACTTC.

J is TRBJ2-7 and V is TRBV19, with TRBD1 matching over 8 bases. After removal of 4 bases from V and 6 bases from J, the junction contained 11 bases not matched to a gene. The CDR3 totals 15 residues. The germline gives CDR1 LNHDA, CDR2 SQIVND (reference sequence). The CDR3 region has the DNA TGTGCCAGTAGTACCGGGCCAGGGGGCGGTTTCGAGCAGTACTTC. Translation: CASSTGPGGGFEQYF.

This clone was detected once. The genes are TRBV30 and TRBJ1-3; 9 positions match TRBD1. This CDR3 has 15 amino acids. The germline CDR1 and CDR2 sequences are GTSNPN and SVGIG (reference sequence). J gave up 4 bases and V 4 bases, and 8 bases lay outside the gene matches. CDR3 region: CAWTQQGAMGNTIYF. The CDR3, as DNA: TGTGCCTGGACCCAACAGGGGGCTATGGGAAACACCATATATTTT.

The chain carries TRBV19 and TRBJ2-1; 7 bases match TRBD2. The V gene end was trimmed by 2 bases and the J gene end by 3 bases; junction bases not matched to a gene: 4. The V gene's germline CDR1 is LNHDA and CDR2 SQIVND (reference sequence). This CDR3 is 15 amino acids long. The CDR3 protein is CASSIRLAVYNEQFF. The CDR3 DNA is TGTGCCAGTAGTATAAGGCTAGCGGTCTACAATGAGCAGTTCTTC.

The CDR3 DNA reads as TGTGCCCGCCGGGAGGGGCAGGAGGTGACGGAAGCTTTCTTT. As protein: CARREGQEVTEAFF. The J gene is TRBJ1-1, the V gene TRBV7-2; a weak D match, TRBD1 (5 bases). CDR3 length: 14 residues. Germline assignment: CDR1 SGHTA and CDR2 FQGNSA. Trimming removed 11 bases from V and 8 bases from J, with 24 bases in between.

J is TRBJ1-1 and V is TRBV5-8; TRBD1 might be the D (6 bases). The CDR3 runs 16 residues. CDR1 is SGHTS, CDR2 YDEGEE, per germline. V was trimmed by 0 bases and J by 0 bases, leaving 12 bases between them. CDR3 DNA: TGTGCCAGCAGCTTGGCCTTTGGACAGATGAACACTGAAGCTTTCTTT. This gives the protein CASSLAFGQMNTEAFF.

The chain has TRBV19 and TRBJ1-2; the D is unclear. The germline CDR1 and CDR2 sequences are LNHDA and SQIVND (reference sequence). V gave up 1 base and J gave up 10 bases, with 10 bases separating them. This CDR3 has 12 residues. CDR3 nucleotide sequence: TGTGCCAGTAGTATAGCACCAGGCGCCTACACCTTC. It codes for CASSIAPGAYTF.

This clone appeared once. This sequence joins TRBV28 and TRBJ2-2, with TRBD1 as a possible D gene (6 bases). The germline V gene encodes CDR1 MDHEN and CDR2 SYDVKM. This CDR3 is 16 amino acids long. Trimming took 1 base from V and 5 from J, leaving 14 bases between them. CDR3 region: CASSLSPGALTGELFF. In DNA form, the CDR3 reads TGTGCCAGCAGTTTATCCCCAGGGGCTTTGACCGGGGAGCTGTTTTTT.

The V call is TRBV18, the J call TRBJ1-2; a possible D gene is TRBD1 (5 bases). V was cut by 2 bases and J by 1 base, with 8 bases left in between. This CDR3 spans 14 amino acids. Germline V gives CDR1 KGHSH, CDR2 LQKENI. CDR3 region: CASSPDRVNYGYTF. The CDR3, as DNA: TGTGCCAGCTCACCAGACAGAGTTAACTATGGCTACACCTTC.

V is TRBV6-5 and J is TRBJ2-7; 11 bases agree with TRBD1. Per the germline V gene, CDR1 is MNHEY and CDR2 is SVGAGI. The CDR3 spans 14 residues. The junction had 4 bases not matched to a gene; V was cut back by 8 bases and J by 1 base. CDR3 sequence (DNA): TGTGCCAGCCTCAGGGACAGGGGGTCCTACGAGCAGTACTTC. This encodes CASLRDRGSYEQYF.

This chain connects TRBV7-2 to TRBJ2-2; maybe TRBD2 (5 bases). Germline assignment: CDR1 SGHTA and CDR2 FQGNSA. The CDR3 spans 15 residues. Deletions cut 3 bases from V and 0 bases from J, with 8 bases between. The CDR3 DNA follows: TGTGCCAGCAGCTTCGGGGTTGCGAACACCGGGGAGCTGTTTTTT. Its translation is CASSFGVANTGELFF.

This clone has just a few counts. V and J are TRBV30 and TRBJ1-5, with D tentatively TRBD1 (5 bases). Per germline, CDR1 GTSNPN and CDR2 SVGIG (reference sequence). With 3 bases removed from V and 10 bases from J, the gap between germline ends came to 22 bases. The CDR3 runs to 15 residues. Here the CDR3 DNA reads TGTGCCTGGAGCTCCCGCGGGGCCTATATATCCCCCCAGCATTTT. This codes for CAWSSRGAYISPQHF.

This sequence joins TRBV4-3 and TRBJ1-2; tentatively, D is TRBD1 (5 bases). CDR3 length: 14 residues. Germline V gene data show CDR1 as LGHNA and CDR2 as YSLEER. Trimming pared 4 bases from V and 2 bases from J, leaving 11 bases between. CDR3 bases: TGCGCCAGCAGCCCGGGCAGGGCAAACTATGGCTACACCTTC. This translates into CASSPGRANYGYTF.

V and J are TRBV5-6 and TRBJ1-1; D gene uncertain. The CDR3 loop spans 16 amino acids. Trimming left V 0 bases short and J 2 bases short, with 14 bases between. Per germline, CDR1 SGHDT and CDR2 YYEEEE. CDR3 bases: TGTGCCAGCAGCTTGGGGGGAGCGGGAGACAACACTGAAGCTTTCTTT. Translation gives CASSLGGAGDNTEAFF.

This clone is a singleton in its sample. The V gene is TRBV4-1, the J gene TRBJ2-1; 8 bases line up with TRBD1. Germline V lookup: CDR1 MGHRA, CDR2 YSYEKL. Trimming cost V 6 bases and J 7 bases; bases outside gene matches: 5. CDR3 size: 13 residues. The chain's CDR3 is CASRAGGFNEQFF. The CDR3 DNA sequence: TGCGCCAGCAGGGCAGGGGGCTTTAATGAGCAGTTCTTC.

This chain links TRBV29-1 with TRBJ1-3, with D perhaps TRBD1 (6 bases). Germline V gene data show CDR1 as SQVTM and CDR2 as ANQGSEA. This CDR3 is 14 amino acids long. The ends were cut back, 6 bases at V and 0 bases at J, with 12 bases in the middle. The CDR3 is CSVSRGSSGNTIYF. Here the CDR3 DNA reads TGCAGCGTGTCAAGGGGGAGCTCTGGAAACACCATATATTTT. The full variable domain, rest sourced from reference TRBV29-1 and TRBJ1-3, is SAVISQKPSRDICQRGTSLTIQCQVDSQVTMMFWYRQQPGQSLTLIATANQGSEATYESGFVIDKFPISRPNLTFSTLTVSNMSPEDSSIYLCSVSRGSSGNTIYFGEGSWLTVV.

This clone was observed a single time. The chain couples TRBV19 to TRBJ1-5; a weak D match, TRBD1 (6 bases). Deletions cut 7 bases from V and 5 bases from J, with 18 bases between. The CDR3 loop spans 15 amino acids. Germline-derived CDR1 and CDR2 are LNHDA and SQIVND (reference sequence). CDR3 in DNA: TGTGCCAGTAACTACCACACAGGGTCCGATCAGCCCCAGCATTTT. Residues: CASNYHTGSDQPQHF.

The chain joins TRBV7-8 to TRBJ2-5; TRBD1 matches at 8 bases. The CDR3 has 15 amino acids. Germline V CDR1 and CDR2: SGHVS, FQNEAQ. The V gene end was trimmed by 5 bases and the J gene end by 2 bases; junction bases not matched to a gene: 7. The CDR3: CASSQGAAVQETQYF. The DNA for the CDR3 is TGTGCCAGCAGCCAGGGGGCGGCGGTTCAAGAGACCCAGTACTTC.